This T cell receptor (beta chain) originates from a study of T cell responses to AZD1222 COVID-19 vaccine. Sequencing was performed with immunoSEQ multiplex PCR; in TCRdb, only in-frame clones are kept and a portion is missing. The sample lists fewer than 120,000 clones, about 90% occurring once. This CDR3 has 14 amino acids. Germline lookup yields CDR1 GTSNPN and CDR2 SVGIG (reference sequence). Trimming took off 0 bases at V and 8 bases at J, with 13 bases between the two ends. In its sample, this clone was seen a few times. V is TRBV30 and J is TRBJ2-2; D possibly corresponds to TRBD1 (5 bases). This TCR came from an adult who received the AZD1222 COVID-19 vaccine. Sequencing was performed on peripheral blood, taken 28 days after the second AZD1222 dose. CDR3 residues: CAWSVIGDRGELFF. In nucleotides, the CDR3 is TGTGCCTGGAGTGTAATAGGGGATAGGGGGGAGCTGTTTTTT.